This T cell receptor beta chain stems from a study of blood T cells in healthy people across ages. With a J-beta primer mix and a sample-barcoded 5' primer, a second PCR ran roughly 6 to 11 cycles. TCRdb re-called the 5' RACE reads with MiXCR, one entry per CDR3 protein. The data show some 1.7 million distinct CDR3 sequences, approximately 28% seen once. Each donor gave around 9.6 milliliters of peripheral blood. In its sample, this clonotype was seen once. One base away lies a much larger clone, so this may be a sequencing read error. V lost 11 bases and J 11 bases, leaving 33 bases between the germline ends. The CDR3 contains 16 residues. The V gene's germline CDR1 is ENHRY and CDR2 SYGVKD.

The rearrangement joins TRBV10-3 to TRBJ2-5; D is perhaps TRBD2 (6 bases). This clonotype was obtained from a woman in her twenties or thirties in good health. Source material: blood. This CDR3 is CASEGAGSFLGNEQYF. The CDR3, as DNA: TGTGCCTCCGAAGGGGCGGGGTCTTTTTTAGGCAATGAGCAGTACTTC.